This T cell receptor beta chain was identified during a study of molecular identifiers for immune sequencing clone quantification. Broader study findings: Highly expanded clone sizes could end up underestimated if a barcode were shared by identical TCR molecules.

TCRdb analysed the PCR reads with MiXCR anew, one entry per CDR3 protein. The top ten clones hold around 0.76% of a sample with under 600,000 distinct CDR3 sequences, about 26% of them seen once. J was trimmed by 0 bases and V by 2 bases; bases with no gene match: 6. CDR3 size: 16 residues. Germline assignment: CDR1 SEHNR and CDR2 FQNEAQ (reference sequence). The authors sorted naive CD8 T cells as CD8+CD4-CCR7+CD45RA+. Note on this clonotype: Its antigen is unknown.

The sequenced sample consisted of naive CD8+ T cells from blood, with Jurkat cell RNA spiked in. Subset described: FACS-sorted CD8+CD4-CCR7+CD45RA+ naive T cells. The genes are TRBV7-9 and TRBJ2-7; 8 bases match TRBD2. The clonotype originates from a human donor in good health. Some libraries in this study had Jurkat cell RNA spiked in. CDR3 DNA sequence: TGTGCCAGCAGCTTATTTCCTAGCGGGTACTCCTACGAGCAGTACTTC. The encoded protein is CASSLFPSGYSYEQYF.